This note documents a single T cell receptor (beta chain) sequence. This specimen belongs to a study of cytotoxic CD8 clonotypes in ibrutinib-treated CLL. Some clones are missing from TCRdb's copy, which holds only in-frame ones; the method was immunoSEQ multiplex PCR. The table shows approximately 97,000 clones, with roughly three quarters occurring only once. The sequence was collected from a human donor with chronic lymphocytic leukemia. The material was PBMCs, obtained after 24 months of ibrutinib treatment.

CDR3 residues: CASNPFAGGRNEQFF. In DNA, the CDR3 is TGTGCCAGCAACCCCTTCGCGGGAGGGCGGAATGAGCAGTTCTTC. This chain uses TRBV2 with TRBJ2-1; 9 bases are shared with TRBD2. Trimming at V came to 7 bases and at J to 7 bases, leaving 11 bases not matched to a gene. The germline V gene has CDR1 SNHLY and CDR2 FYNNEI. There are 15 residues in the CDR3.